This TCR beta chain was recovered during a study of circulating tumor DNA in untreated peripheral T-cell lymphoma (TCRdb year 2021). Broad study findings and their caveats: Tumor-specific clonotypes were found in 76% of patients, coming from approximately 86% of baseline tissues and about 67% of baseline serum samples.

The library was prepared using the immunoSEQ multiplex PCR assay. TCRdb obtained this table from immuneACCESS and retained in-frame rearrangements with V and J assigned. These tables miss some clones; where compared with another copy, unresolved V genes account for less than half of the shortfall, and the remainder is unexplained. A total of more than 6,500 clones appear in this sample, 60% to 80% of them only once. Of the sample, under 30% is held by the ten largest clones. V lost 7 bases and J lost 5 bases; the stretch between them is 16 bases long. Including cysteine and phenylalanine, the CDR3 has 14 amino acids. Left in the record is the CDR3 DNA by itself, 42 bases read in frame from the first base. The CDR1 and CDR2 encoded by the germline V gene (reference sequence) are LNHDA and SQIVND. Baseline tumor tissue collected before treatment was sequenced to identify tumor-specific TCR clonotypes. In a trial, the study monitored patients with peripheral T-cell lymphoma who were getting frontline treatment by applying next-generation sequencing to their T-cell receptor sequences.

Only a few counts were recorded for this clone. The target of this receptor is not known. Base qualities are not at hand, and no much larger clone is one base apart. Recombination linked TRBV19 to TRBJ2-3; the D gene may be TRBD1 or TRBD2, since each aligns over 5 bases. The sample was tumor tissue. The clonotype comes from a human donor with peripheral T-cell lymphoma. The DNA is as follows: TGTGCCAGTATCTCGAGGGGCCGCATAGATACGCAGTATTTT. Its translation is CASISRGRIDTQYF.